This entry concerns a single TCR beta chain. It lacks a known antigen. The input lacks base qualities; no much larger clone sits a single base away. The entry originates in a study of blood T cell repertoires in COVID-19 (dated by TCRdb to the early 2020s). In the study overall: Samples covering the acute and convalescent phases of COVID-19 were provided by collaborators in the United States, Italy and Spain. The prospective study material was composed of cDNA or gDNA derived from T cells, B-cell-depleted T cells, or PBMCs. A freely available public database, intended as a resource for researchers studying the immune response to SARS-CoV-2, is where the repertoires were released. Subjects who had been exposed to COVID-19, were actively infected with it, or had recovered from it provided the deeply sampled blood TCRbeta repertoires that made up the dataset. The samples were drawn from two sources: the first 160 participants of the ongoing ImmuneRACE study, and 1,200 or so subjects contributed by 6 global collaborators. Sample metadata almost always included a de-identified subject ID, COVID-19 status, age in years and sex. Where available, HLA class I and class II types were taken from metadata supplied by the sample provider and were not determined by assay-based typing. General study outcomes and caveats: The quantity of clinical and demographic metadata differed by source and by participant and was supplied without curation.

Including the terminal cysteine and phenylalanine, the CDR3 comprises 11 residues. Only CDR3 DNA remains: 33 bases, in frame from the first base. The germline V gene encodes CDR1 DFQATT and CDR2 SNEGSKA (reference sequence). V is clipped by 5 bases and J by 7 bases, and the sequence between their germline boundaries is 11 bases long. The collaborating institutions used their own protocols to collect whole blood in K2EDTA tubes. For TCRbeta analysis, collaborators shipped samples in one of three forms: frozen whole blood, isolated PBMCs, or DNA extracted from either of those sample types. The immunoSEQ Assay, a bias-controlled multiplex PCR, was used to amplify TCRbeta CDR3 regions from genomic DNA. The published analysis was carried out like this. The number of nucleated cells in each sample was estimated from the amplification of reference gene primers within the assay. To quantify the absolute abundance of each unique TCRbeta CDR3 rearrangement, sequence reads were collapsed and filtered. For each sample, productive Simpson clonality was calculated as the square root of Simpson's diversity index over productive rearrangements. In TCRdb, the immuneACCESS table is reduced to in-frame sequences with V and J assigned. These tables do not hold every clone; where another copy was compared, an unresolved V gene accounts for under half, and the others remain unexplained. V and J calls and clone size come straight from that table; D and trimming were deduced from the DNA. This sample comprises around 97,000 clones, 75% to 90% of them detected only once. The ten top clones hold more than 10% of the sample.

The sequence links TRBV20-1 to TRBJ1-1; no D gene can be assigned with confidence. Sequencing input: peripheral blood. The sequence was collected from a human donor in a cohort sampled during active COVID-19. The CDR3 amino acid sequence is: CSAARQVEAFF. The nucleotides are TGCAGTGCTGCCCGCCAGGTTGAAGCTTTCTTT.